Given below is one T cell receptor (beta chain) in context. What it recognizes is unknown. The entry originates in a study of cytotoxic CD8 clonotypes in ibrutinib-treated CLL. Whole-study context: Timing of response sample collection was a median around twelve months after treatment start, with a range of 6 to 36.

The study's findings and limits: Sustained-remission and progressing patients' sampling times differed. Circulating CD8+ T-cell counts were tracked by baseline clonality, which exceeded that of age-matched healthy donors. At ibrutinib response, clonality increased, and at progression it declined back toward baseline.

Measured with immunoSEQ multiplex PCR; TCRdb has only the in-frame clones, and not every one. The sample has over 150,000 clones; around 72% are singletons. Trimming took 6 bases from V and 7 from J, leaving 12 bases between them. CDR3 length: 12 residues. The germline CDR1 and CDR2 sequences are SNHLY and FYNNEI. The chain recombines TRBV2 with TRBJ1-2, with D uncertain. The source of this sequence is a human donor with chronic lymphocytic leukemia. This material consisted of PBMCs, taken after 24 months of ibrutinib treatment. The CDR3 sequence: CASSEGLGGYTF. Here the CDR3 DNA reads TGTGCCAGCAGCGAGGGTCTCGGTGGCTACACCTTC.